This T cell receptor beta chain was captured in a study of cytomegalovirus exposure and HLA in healthy donors (dated by TCRdb to between 2016 and 2019). General notes on the study: An earlier analysis of some 600 of the donors reported about 260 Gb of sequence data and 117 million unique TCR beta sequences obtained from some 200 million T cells. An early release covering roughly 640 HLA-typed donors comprised around 300 gigabases of sequencing data and 65 million to 100 million unique TCR sequences. The genetic ancestry cluster associated with self-reported Caucasian donors included approximately 85% of the roughly 360 genotyped donors. The study aimed to test whether cataloging public T cell receptors could reveal signatures of past pathogen exposure. The study profiled the T cell repertoires of more than 500 subjects by immunosequencing and related them to cytomegalovirus serostatus. A separate validation cohort of more than 100 different subjects was used in addition to the 666-subject first cohort. To predict cytomegalovirus infection status, the study combined high-throughput TCR immunosequencing, statistical association of individual TCRs with disease status, and machine learning. A later analysis re-analyzed previously published TCR beta repertoires from approximately 670 donors and added high-resolution HLA genotyping to study TCR occurrence patterns. In the later analysis, no new phenotypic data were used to find candidate immune exposures; instead, reliance was placed on TCR beta sequences and their occurrence across donors. An earlier analysis of fewer than 750 of the donors used high-throughput TCR beta sequencing to judge whether each TCR beta V gene segment behaved as functional or pseudogenic. Alongside the repertoire data, information on donor age, sex, ethnicity and CMV serostatus was compiled. In a later genetic analysis, genome-wide SNP genotypes for about three fifths of the roughly 670 donors were used, and that subset was treated as a discovery cohort. All discovery cohort repertoires had been generated using a single sequencing platform. Class I and class II HLA loci were covered by the typing at four-digit resolution. The number of donors typed differed by locus, with roughly 620-630 for A, B, C, DRB1 and DQB1, 522 for DQA1, about 610 for DPA1, and 472 for DPB1. Roughly 5 DR-DQ haplotypes were handled as single units for association and clustering, since linkage in the cohort was strong. Among 398 genotyped donors of the cohort, an average of approximately 200,000 unique TCR beta nucleotide sequences was sequenced per donor, of which roughly 17% were non-productive.

The library was produced with the immunoSEQ multiplex PCR assay. For the multiplex PCR, a mixture combining 60 forward primers for TCR Vbeta segments and 13 reverse primers for TCR Jbeta segments was used. The CDR3 region of rearranged TCR beta genes was amplified from genomic DNA with a multiplex PCR assay. The amplified TCR beta libraries were sequenced on the Illumina HiSeq System as 87-base-pair reads. As for how the authors treated the data: A later analysis counted approximately 84 million unique TCR beta chains across the 650 to 800 repertoires, and around 12 million of these chains were shared by at least two donors. Raw reads were error-corrected and collapsed into unique sequences by a nearest-neighbor algorithm in which closely related sequences were merged to remove PCR and sequencing errors. Alignment of CDR3 sequences to IMGT reference sequences was used to assign V, D and J gene segments. For a sequence to be retained, at least a six-nucleotide match to both a V gene segment and a J gene segment was required. A rearrangement was called productive if the CDR3 had no stop codons and remained in frame with V and J, and every other rearrangement was called non-productive. CDR3 was defined by IMGT convention, running from the second conserved V-encoded cysteine to the conserved J-encoded phenylalanine. The earlier analysis of 587 of the donors excluded any sequence lacking an unambiguous match to a single V gene segment. In an earlier analysis of 587 of the donors, a V segment was called functional when productive rearrangements were above 56.7%, and segregating when the standard deviation between donors exceeded 5%. To diagnose cytomegalovirus status from the catalog of TCR beta chain sequences, a statistical classification framework was built. V and J gene assignment, in a later analysis, came from comparing TCR nucleotide sequences with IMGT/GENE-DB human TR gene sequences. In a later analysis, CDR3 sequences and most-parsimonious VDJ recombination scenarios were assigned using the TCRdist pipeline. In a later analysis, each TCR beta chain was defined by its CDR3 amino acid sequence together with its V-gene family, and reads lacking a unique V-gene family were excluded. In a later analysis, 450 to 600 highly shared, low-generation-probability nucleotide sequences were removed to address suspected cross-contamination and a sequencing artifact. In a later analysis, a clonal expansion index for each public chain was calculated from normalized within-repertoire ranks of inferred template counts. In a later analysis, generation probabilities were computed using a VDJ recombination model fitted to out-of-frame rearrangements, and the results were checked against IGoR. Hypergeometric tests were used in a later analysis to score TCR-TCR, TCR-HLA and TCR-CMV co-occurrence, with a repertoire-size bias correction applied to the TCR pairs. A later analysis estimated false discovery rates by permuting HLA or CMV assignments 20 times. A later analysis grouped co-occurring TCRs with DBSCAN, adding TCRdist sequence similarity when clustering within HLA-allele-positive subsets. For co-occurrence clustering, repertoires with fewer than 30,000 or more than 120,000 public chains were excluded, along with roughly 5 repertoires with anomalous nucleotide sharing. Held by TCRdb, this immuneACCESS table contains in-frame sequences only and omits some clones. Under half of the omission traces to an unresolved V gene where checked; the cause of the rest is unknown. The V and J calls and clone size come from that table; D and trimming were worked out from the DNA. This sample comprises 150,000 to 200,000 clones, 75% to 85% of them detected only once. The ten largest clones represent about 13% of the sample.

Per the germline V gene, SGDLS is the CDR1 and YYNGEE is the CDR2. Its CDR3 holds 16 amino acids, cysteine through phenylalanine. Left in the record is the CDR3 DNA by itself, 48 bases read in frame from the first base. The junction shows trimming of 3 bases on V and 6 bases on J, and the gene matches do not reach 13 bases of it. The cohort comprised several hundred healthy bone marrow donors. Cohort members were all nominally healthy when sampled, although unrecorded immune exposures were likely present. The donor was CMV seropositive and was included in the group of approximately 300 seropositive cohort members. A peripheral blood sample was collected from each donor, and TCR beta sequencing was performed on peripheral blood mononuclear cells. Genomic DNA was extracted from the blood cell samples with the Qiagen DNeasy Blood Extraction Kit. Points the paper makes about the study in general: Correlated functional status among segregating V segments might be attributable to linkage disequilibrium, but an unknown experimental factor could not be ruled out. Compared with equally common non-associated chains, HLA-associated TCR beta chains in a later analysis were more clonally expanded and had lower generation probabilities. Because counts were too low, seventeen rarely observed V segments, including chromosome 9 orphons, were excluded from the earlier analysis of around 640 of the donors. It was suggested by the authors that the approach could potentially be generalized to other disease states and immunological phenotypes. In a later analysis, around 17,000 TCR beta sequences were associated with specific HLA alleles at a false discovery rate of 0.05. A further reported finding was that TCR beta sequences accurately predicted the HLA-A and HLA-B alleles for most subjects in the first cohort. Only TCR beta chains were sequenced in this cohort, and the absence of alpha or paired-chain data limited detectable features. Cytomegalovirus status was reported to be diagnosed by the classifier with high specificity and sensitivity in both the original and validation cohorts. The sequencing pipeline was judged likely to have produced a cluster of highly shared sequence variants as a technical artifact. According to a later analysis, parvovirus B19, influenza, CMV and Epstein-Barr virus appeared linked to several top co-occurrence clusters. In a later analysis, most CMV-associated TCR beta chains were found to appear HLA-restricted, with HLA associations seemingly driven largely by CMV exposure. In a later genetic analysis, fewer N-insertions in productive TCRs were reported among donors in an Asian-associated ancestry cluster than the roughly 640-donor mean. Some IMGT-functional V segments, including TRBV6-2 and TRBV6-3, could not be distinguished by the 87-base-pair reads and were therefore excluded. Because HLA typing was missing for some donors at each locus, association tests included only the typed subset. Broadly in line with IMGT annotations, most TCR beta V segments showed up in productive rearrangements about 90% or about 30% of the time in an earlier analysis of approximately 640 of the donors. The presence/absence analyses assumed that sequencing depth was roughly uniform across donors, and that assumption may not be true. Across donors, most TCR sequences were observed very rarely, whereas some public TCRs were present in many individuals. According to a later analysis, TCR association rates differed among HLA loci, with DRB1 alleles showing the most associated TCRs and HLA-C alleles showing the fewest. Immune exposure information for the cohort was limited to CMV serostatus. When HLA alleles, especially DR and DQ, strongly co-occurred, attributing TCR associations to individual alleles was difficult. A total of about 150 TCR beta chains were listed by the study as associated with cytomegalovirus. An association between a missense DCLRE1C variant and V-gene and J-gene trimming of TCR beta chains was found in a later genetic analysis and replicated in an independent cohort. A few of the identified cytomegalovirus-associated TCR beta chains were confirmed in vitro to be specific for cytomegalovirus antigens.

This clone has just a few counts. The specificity of this receptor is unknown. No clone much larger than this one lies a single base away; base qualities are absent. Sequenced sample: PBMCs. This sequence uses TRBV9 and TRBJ1-2, with TRBD1 identical over 8 junction bases. The source is a woman between 50 and 59 years old in good health and CMV-seropositive. The CDR3 protein is CASSARWGQGADGYTF. The nucleotide sequence is TGTGCCAGCAGCGCCCGCTGGGGGCAGGGGGCGGATGGCTACACCTTC.